The TCR beta chain under discussion was sequenced for a study of metastatic and nonmetastatic thyroid tumors (TCRdb year 2020). About the study as a whole: For patients with malignant and with benign thyroid disease, the researchers compared repertoires between peripheral blood samples and tumor or nodule tissue samples. Summary of the overall study and its limitations: In both blood and tumor samples, TCR beta diversity was reported to be significantly higher in malignant tumors than in benign nodules.

None of the patients had been given any treatment before thyroid surgery. Using T-cell receptor beta sequencing, the study looked back at clinical samples from patients collected from about 2011 to 2018. This clone was counted ten times or more. Its antigen is unknown. Base qualities were left out, and no much larger clone turns up one base away. CDR1 MNHEY and CDR2 SVGAGI are derived from the germline V gene. Including cysteine and phenylalanine, the CDR3 has 14 amino acids. Of the read, only the CDR3 DNA is kept; its 42 bases are in frame from base 1. V loses 2 bases of germline sequence and J loses 0 bases, and the interval between the two ends is 7 bases. The protocol used for the library was PCR. The instrument was an Illumina HiSeq 4000. The TCR beta-chain CDR3 region of each patient was profiled by high-throughput sequencing. As for the authors' bioinformatics: CDR3 differences across clinicopathological groups were used to build a classifier for discriminating distant-metastatic papillary thyroid cancer patients. To measure repertoire diversity the researchers used the Shannon index, while the Morisita-Horn index served to gauge how similar the tumor and blood repertoires were. The raw public reads went through TCRdb reprocessing: fastp at Q25, MiXCR clone calling, in-frame beta chains kept. The V and J calls and clone size come from TCRdb's table, not from the authors' own analysis. Counted in this sample were approximately 90,000 clones; around 7.8% of them appeared once. More than 8% of the sample lies in the top ten.

This receptor was taken from a female donor with papillary thyroid cancer or a benign thyroid nodule (not recorded which). Some clones in this sample may be carry-over from other donors' samples. The V and J segments used are TRBV6-5 and TRBJ1-1, and the D gene may be TRBD1, 5 bases matching. What was sequenced was blood. The nucleotide sequence reads TGTGCCAGCAGTTACGGGGGGTTGAACACTGAAGCTTTCTTT. It translates as CASSYGGLNTEAFF.